Each of the 26 T cell receptor beta chains below was sequenced from the same sample in a study of Ad26.COV2.S vaccination and SARS-CoV-2 variants. This sample's treatment: roughly 19 received Ad26.COV2.S at low or high dose, single or two shots; about 5 received placebo; per-sample allocation not given. Specimen acquisition occurred on day 63 following the initial vaccine or placebo injection. Using immunoSEQ multiplex PCR, the repertoire was profiled, and TCRdb retains in-frame clones only, with some absent. The top ten hold more than 1.5% of the sample, which has 440,000 or so clones, approximately 90% seen once. Sample: peripheral blood, taken in a trial of Ad26.COV2.S vaccine versus placebo. Source of these receptors: a person aged 18 to 59 who received the Ad26.COV2.S COVID-19 vaccine or a placebo.

This clone was observed a few times. The chain couples TRBV2 to TRBJ1-5; D is uncertain. The V gene's germline CDR1 is SNHLY and CDR2 FYNNEI. V shed 7 bases and J shed 2 bases, with 6 bases lying between them. The CDR3 consists of 12 residues. The CDR3: CASTDGNQPQHF. For the CDR3, the DNA is TGTGCCAGCACAGATGGCAATCAGCCCCAGCATTTT.

J is TRBJ2-4 and V is TRBV4-1; the match to TRBD2 covers 12 bases. Germline V gene data show CDR1 as MGHRA and CDR2 as YSYEKL. The V segment lost 0 bases and the J segment 6 bases; nucleotides outside the gene matches: 9. The CDR3 is 18 amino acids. The CDR3 sequence is CASSQDRYLAGGSNIQYF. The CDR3 DNA follows: TGCGCCAGCAGCCAAGATAGGTACCTAGCGGGAGGGTCAAACATTCAGTACTTC.

The chain uses TRBV18 and TRBJ2-7, with D perhaps given as TRBD1 or TRBD2 (5 bases each). Germline CDR1 KGHSH, CDR2 LQKENI. The CDR3 totals 13 residues. V was shortened by 4 bases and J by 7 bases, with 14 bases between the two germline ends. The CDR3 reads CASSLSGAQEQYF. The CDR3 bases are TGTGCCAGCTCACTATCCGGGGCTCAGGAGCAGTACTTC.

Worth noting for this clone: At the DNA level, this CDR3 is encoded by other sequences in the same sample as well. This sequence joins TRBV19 and TRBJ1-4; a weak D match, TRBD1 (5 bases). Looked up from germline, CDR1 is LNHDA and CDR2 is SQIVND (reference sequence). The CDR3 covers 12 residues. V dropped 2 bases and J dropped 8 bases, with 6 bases sitting between them. This CDR3 is CASSITGEKLFF. CDR3 bases: TGTGCCAGTAGTATAACAGGCGAAAAACTGTTTTTT.

This chain uses TRBV9 with TRBJ2-7; D ambiguous. The CDR3 length is 13 residues. The germline V gene has CDR1 SGDLS and CDR2 YYNGEE. Between the trimmed V and J ends, which lost 0 bases and 5 bases, there was a span of 9 bases. This CDR3 reads CASSVGPLDEQYF. The CDR3 DNA follows: TGTGCCAGCAGCGTAGGCCCCCTGGACGAGCAGTACTTC. Combining the CDR3 with reference TRBV9 and TRBJ2-7 gives the whole variable domain DSGVTQTPKHLITATGQRVTLRCSPRSGDLSVYWYQQSLDQGLQFLIQYYNGEERAKGNILERFSAQQFPDLHSELNLSSLELGDSALYFCASSVGPLDEQYFGPGTRLTVT.

J is TRBJ1-1 and V is TRBV5-1; D possibly corresponds to TRBD1 (6 bases). Trimming left V 0 bases short and J 5 bases short, with 11 bases between. The V gene's germline CDR1 is SGHRS and CDR2 YFSETQ. The CDR3 extends over 14 amino acids. DNA for the CDR3: TGCGCCAGCAGCTTGGACAGGGCGGTAACTGAAGCTTTCTTT. Translating it yields CASSLDRAVTEAFF.

The chain recombines TRBV20-1 with TRBJ2-5; no firm D call. V was clipped by 6 bases and J by 4 bases, with 9 bases between them. CDR3 length: 11 residues. Looked up from germline, CDR1 is DFQATT and CDR2 is SNEGSKA (reference sequence). CDR3 nucleotides: TGCAGTGCCCTGGGCCCAGAGACCCAGTACTTC. Protein sequence: CSALGPETQYF.

This clone was seen a single time. V is TRBV7-2 and J is TRBJ1-2, with D hard to call. This CDR3 has 13 residues. V was trimmed by 4 bases and J by 0 bases, leaving 6 bases between them. Germline CDR1 SGHTA, CDR2 FQGNSA. The CDR3 loop reads CASSSNPNYGYTF. Here the CDR3 DNA reads TGTGCCAGCAGCTCAAACCCTAACTATGGCTACACCTTC.

With regard to this clone: The sample contains more than one DNA sequence encoding this CDR3. This chain connects TRBV9 to TRBJ2-3; maybe TRBD2 (5 bases). CDR1 SGDLS and CDR2 YYNGEE come from the germline V gene. There are 13 residues in the CDR3. The V end lost 0 bases, the J end lost 3 bases, and 5 bases lay between the germline ends. CDR3 coding DNA: TGTGCCAGCAGCGTAGGCGGGACAGATACGCAGTATTTT. Translation: CASSVGGTDTQYF.

The chain is built from TRBV27 and TRBJ2-1, with 11 positions matching TRBD2. The CDR3 runs 18 residues. Germline CDR1 reads MNHEY; CDR2 reads SMNVEV (reference sequence). V was clipped by 4 bases and J by 0 bases; unmatched bases: 8. In nucleotides, the CDR3 is TGTGCCAGCAGTTCCTTGAACCTAGCGGGAGGCTCCTACAATGAGCAGTTCTTC. Protein product: CASSSLNLAGGSYNEQFF.

J is TRBJ1-1 and V is TRBV5-1, with D hard to call. Trimming removed 0 bases at V and 1 base at J, with 7 bases between. The CDR3 consists of 14 residues. Germline lookup yields CDR1 SGHRS and CDR2 YFSETQ. CDR3 sequence: CASSLVEQNTEAFF. The CDR3 DNA reads as TGCGCCAGCAGCTTGGTGGAACAGAACACTGAAGCTTTCTTT.

V is TRBV30 and J is TRBJ2-2, with TRBD2 matching over 9 bases. The CDR3 consists of 14 residues. Germline loops: CDR1 GTSNPN, CDR2 SVGIG (reference sequence). Trimming cost V 0 bases and J 9 bases; bases outside gene matches: 5. The CDR3, as DNA: TGTGCCTGGAGTGTAGCTAGCGGGACCAGGGAGCTGTTTTTT. Its protein is CAWSVASGTRELFF.

The chain combines TRBV9 with TRBJ2-3, with 10 bases matching TRBD1. This CDR3 contains 15 residues. J was trimmed by 5 bases and V by 4 bases; bases with no gene match: 7. From germline, CDR1 is SGDLS and CDR2 YYNGEE. The CDR3 loop reads CASSLGQGVIDTQYF. CDR3 coding DNA: TGTGCCAGCAGCCTCGGACAGGGGGTGATAGATACGCAGTATTTT.

The J gene is TRBJ2-2, the V gene TRBV2; 7 positions match TRBD1. J was trimmed by 5 bases and V by 6 bases; bases with no gene match: 3. Germline V CDR1 and CDR2: SNHLY, FYNNEI. The CDR3 runs 13 residues. Here the CDR3 reads CASRGTVTGELFF. In DNA form, the CDR3 reads TGTGCCAGCAGGGGGACAGTAACCGGGGAGCTGTTTTTT.

The chain links TRBV2 to TRBJ2-7; 7 nucleotides match TRBD2. Trimming cost V 8 bases and J 3 bases; bases outside gene matches: 4. The CDR3 runs to 12 residues. Germline-derived CDR1 and CDR2 are SNHLY and FYNNEI. The CDR3 DNA follows: TGTGCCAGCGGCGGGAGAATCTACGAGCAGTACTTC. This translates into CASGGRIYEQYF.

The rearrangement joins TRBV3-1 (or the pseudogene TRBV3-2) to TRBJ2-1; D ambiguous. The CDR3 extends over 13 amino acids. Germline V gene data show CDR1 as LGHDT and CDR2 as YNNKEL (reference sequence). V was cut by 0 bases and J by 6 bases, with 6 bases left in between. In DNA, the CDR3 is TGTGCCAGCAGCCAAGATCGTCGCAATGAGCAGTTCTTC. Its translation is CASSQDRRNEQFF.

The gene calls are TRBV15 and TRBJ1-1; possible D gene TRBD1, 6 bases. Germline V gives CDR1 LNHNV, CDR2 YYDKDF (reference sequence). The CDR3 is 13 residues long. V was cut by 11 bases and J by 2 bases, with 15 bases left in between. The CDR3 nucleotides are TGTGCCTCACTACAGGACAGAAACACTGAAGCTTTCTTT. Protein product: CASLQDRNTEAFF.

V gene TRBV4-2 combines with J gene TRBJ1-2, with unresolved D. CDR3 length equals 15 residues. V lost 0 bases to trimming and J lost 0 bases, with 8 bases between them. Germline V CDR1 and CDR2: LGHNA, YNFKEQ. The chain's CDR3 is CASSQDSLSNYGYTF. CDR3 DNA sequence: TGTGCCAGCAGCCAAGACAGCCTGTCTAACTATGGCTACACCTTC.

The rearrangement uses TRBV7-9 and TRBJ2-7; D not resolved. V was trimmed by 1 base and J by 10 bases, leaving 14 bases between them. Germline CDR1 is SEHNR and CDR2 is FQNEAQ (reference sequence). The CDR3 loop spans 13 amino acids. The CDR3 DNA follows: TGTGCCAGCAGCTTAGGGTCAGCATGGCCACAGTACTTC. Its protein product is CASSLGSAWPQYF.

The rearrangement joins TRBV11-3 to TRBJ2-1, with D unresolved. Germline CDR1 SGHNT, CDR2 YENEEA. The CDR3 is 13 residues long. V was shortened by 5 bases and J by 0 bases, with 5 bases between the two germline ends. CDR3 nucleotide sequence: TGTGCCAGCAGCCGGTCCTCCTACAATGAGCAGTTCTTC. This codes for CASSRSSYNEQFF.

The chain is built from TRBV7-8 and TRBJ2-1; TRBD1 agrees at 7 bases. Per germline, CDR1 SGHVS and CDR2 FQNEAQ. J gave up 4 bases and V 5 bases, and 8 bases lay outside the gene matches. This CDR3 region has 15 residues. CDR3 amino acids: CASSRPGTEYNEQFF. In nucleotides, the CDR3 is TGTGCCAGCAGCCGTCCCGGGACAGAGTACAATGAGCAGTTCTTC.

This chain links TRBV9 with TRBJ2-7; perhaps TRBD1 as D (5 bases). Between the trimmed V and J ends, which lost 2 bases and 6 bases, there was a span of 9 bases. Germline CDR1 reads SGDLS; CDR2 reads YYNGEE. The CDR3 contains 12 residues. The CDR3 coding sequence is TGTGCCAGCAGCGTGTGGGGCGGCGAGCAGTACTTC. Its translation: CASSVWGGEQYF.

The chain couples TRBV6-6 to TRBJ1-4; D is ambiguous. V was pared by 3 bases and J by 1 base, with 9 bases between. The CDR3 totals 15 residues. Germline CDR1 and CDR2: MNHNY and SVGAGI (reference sequence). The chain's CDR3 is CASSYSVKTNEKLFF. CDR3 DNA: TGTGCCAGCAGTTATTCCGTCAAAACTAATGAAAAACTGTTTTTT.

CDR3 sequence reads: CASSFPLRPPGGAKNIQYF. CDR3 DNA sequence: TGTGCCAGCAGTTTCCCGCTCCGCCCCCCGGGGGGGGCCAAAAACATTCAGTACTTC. V gene TRBV28 combines with J gene TRBJ2-4; 8 bases match TRBD2. Looked up from germline, CDR1 is MDHEN and CDR2 is SYDVKM. The CDR3 runs 19 residues. J lost 1 base, V lost 3 bases, and 14 bases had no gene match.

The rearrangement links TRBV3-1 (or the pseudogene TRBV3-2) to TRBJ1-1; 9 bases are a match to TRBD1. This CDR3 spans 22 amino acids. The germline gives CDR1 LGHDT, CDR2 YNNKEL (reference sequence). V was pared by 1 base and J by 0 bases, with 21 bases of the junction left unmatched. CDR3 nucleotides: TGTGCCAGCAGCCAAGGCCCCGGGACAGGGATAAAGGGGCCAGGATTGAACACTGAAGCTTTCTTT. It encodes CASSQGPGTGIKGPGLNTEAFF.

This chain links TRBV7-2 with TRBJ2-7; D possibly corresponds to TRBD2 (6 bases). The ends were cut back, 6 bases at V and 5 bases at J, with 20 bases in the middle. The CDR3 spans 15 residues. Germline V gene data show CDR1 as SGHTA and CDR2 as FQGNSA. The CDR3 nucleotides are TGTGCCAGCAGTCAACGGTCGGCGACGGGAGACGAGCAGTACTTC. Amino acids: CASSQRSATGDEQYF.